The source of this T cell receptor (beta chain) is a study of blood T cell repertoires in COVID-19. Study-wide background: Sources were T cells, B-cell-depleted T cells, or PBMCs; the material itself was cDNA or gDNA.

The CDR3 covers 15 residues. Trimming took 4 bases from V and 4 from J, leaving 17 bases between them. Germline V gene lookup returns CDR1 SGHRS and CDR2 YFSETQ. Patients of the Seattle cohort, enrolled during active infection, were followed longitudinally. Sequenced by immunoSEQ multiplex PCR; TCRdb stores in-frame clones only, minus some. The profile shows approximately 320,000 clones, nearly 90% of them singletons. This receptor was obtained from a woman aged 30 to 39 with COVID-19, enrolled during active disease. V usage is TRBV5-1 and J usage is TRBJ1-1, with a weak D call TRBD1 (6 bases). Sequencing was performed on peripheral blood. CDR3 coding DNA: TGCGCCAGCAGCCCGCGGGGGGGGCAGGCCACTGAAGCTTTCTTT. It is translated as CASSPRGGQATEAFF.